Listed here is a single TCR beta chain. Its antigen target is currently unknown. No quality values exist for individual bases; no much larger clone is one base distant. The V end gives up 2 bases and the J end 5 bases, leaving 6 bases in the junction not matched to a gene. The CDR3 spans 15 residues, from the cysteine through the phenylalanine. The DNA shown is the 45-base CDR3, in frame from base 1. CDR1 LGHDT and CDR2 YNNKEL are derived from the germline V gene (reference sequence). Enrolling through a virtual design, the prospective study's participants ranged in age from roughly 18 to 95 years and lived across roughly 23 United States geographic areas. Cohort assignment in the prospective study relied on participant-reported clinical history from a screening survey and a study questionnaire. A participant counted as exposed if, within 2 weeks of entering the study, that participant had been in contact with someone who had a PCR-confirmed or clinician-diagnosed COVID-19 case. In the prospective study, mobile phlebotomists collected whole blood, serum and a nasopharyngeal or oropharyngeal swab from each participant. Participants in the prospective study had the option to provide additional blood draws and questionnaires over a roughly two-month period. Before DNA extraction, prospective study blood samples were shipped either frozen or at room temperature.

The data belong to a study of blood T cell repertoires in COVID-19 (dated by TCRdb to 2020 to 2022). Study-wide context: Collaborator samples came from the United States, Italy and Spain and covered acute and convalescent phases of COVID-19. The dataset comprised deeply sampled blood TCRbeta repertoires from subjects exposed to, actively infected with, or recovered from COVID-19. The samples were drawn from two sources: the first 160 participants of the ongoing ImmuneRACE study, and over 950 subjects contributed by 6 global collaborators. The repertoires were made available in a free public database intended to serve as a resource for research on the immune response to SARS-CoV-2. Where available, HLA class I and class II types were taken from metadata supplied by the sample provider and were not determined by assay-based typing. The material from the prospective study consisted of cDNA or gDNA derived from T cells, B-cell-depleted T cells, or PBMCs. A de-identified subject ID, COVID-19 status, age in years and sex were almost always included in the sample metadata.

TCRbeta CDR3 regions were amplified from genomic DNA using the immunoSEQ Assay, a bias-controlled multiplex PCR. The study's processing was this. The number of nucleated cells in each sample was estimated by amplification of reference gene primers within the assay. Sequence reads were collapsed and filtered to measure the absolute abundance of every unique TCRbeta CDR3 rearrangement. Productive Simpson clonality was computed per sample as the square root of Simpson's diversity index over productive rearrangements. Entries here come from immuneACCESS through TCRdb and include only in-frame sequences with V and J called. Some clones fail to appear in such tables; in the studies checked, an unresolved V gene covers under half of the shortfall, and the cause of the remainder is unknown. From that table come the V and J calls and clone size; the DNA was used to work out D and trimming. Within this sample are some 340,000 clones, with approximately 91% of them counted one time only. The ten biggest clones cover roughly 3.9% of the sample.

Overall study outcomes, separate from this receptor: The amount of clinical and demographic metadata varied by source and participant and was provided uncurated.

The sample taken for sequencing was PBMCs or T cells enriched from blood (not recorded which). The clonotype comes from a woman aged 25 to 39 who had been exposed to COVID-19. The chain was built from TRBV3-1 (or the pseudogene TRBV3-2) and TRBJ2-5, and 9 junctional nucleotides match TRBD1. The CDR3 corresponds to CASSQPGQGLETQYF. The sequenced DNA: TGTGCCAGCAGCCAACCGGGACAGGGTTTGGAGACCCAGTACTTC.